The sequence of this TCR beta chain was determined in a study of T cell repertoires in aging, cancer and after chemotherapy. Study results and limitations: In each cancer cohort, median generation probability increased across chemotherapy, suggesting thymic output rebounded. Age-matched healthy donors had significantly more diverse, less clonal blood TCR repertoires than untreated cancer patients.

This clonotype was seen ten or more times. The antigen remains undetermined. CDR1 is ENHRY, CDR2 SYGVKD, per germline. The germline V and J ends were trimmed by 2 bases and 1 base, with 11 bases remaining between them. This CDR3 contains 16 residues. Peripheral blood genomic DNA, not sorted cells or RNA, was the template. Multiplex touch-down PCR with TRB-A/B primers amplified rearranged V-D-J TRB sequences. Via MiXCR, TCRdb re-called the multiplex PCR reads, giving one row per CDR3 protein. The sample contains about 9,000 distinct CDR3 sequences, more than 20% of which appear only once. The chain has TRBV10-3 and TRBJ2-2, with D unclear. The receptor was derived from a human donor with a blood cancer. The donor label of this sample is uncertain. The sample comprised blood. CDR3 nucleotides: TGTGCCATCAGTGAGACGCCCGCCGAGAACACCGGGGAGCTGTTTTTT. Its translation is CAISETPAENTGELFF.